The entry that follows covers one T cell receptor (beta chain) sequence. V was trimmed by 6 bases and J by 8 bases, leaving 10 bases between them. This CDR3 is 11 amino acids long. Germline V CDR1 and CDR2: MNHEY, SVGAGI. The sample comes from a study of T cell changes during pregnancy in multiple sclerosis. Sequenced by immunoSEQ multiplex PCR; TCRdb stores in-frame clones only, minus some. Seen here are about 58,000 clones, about 90% observed once, and the top ten hold approximately 0.45%. The sequenced sample was CD4+ T cells from peripheral blood mononuclear cells, obtained after pregnancy. The TCR sequence derives from a female donor in good health, enrolled as a control in a pregnancy study. V gene TRBV6-5 combines with J gene TRBJ1-2; D not resolved. This chain's CDR3 is CASRHPGGYTF. CDR3 DNA: TGTGCCAGCAGACACCCGGGAGGCTACACCTTC.